This T cell receptor (beta chain) comes out of a study of T cells expressing NK-cell markers (dated by TCRdb to 2020 to 2021). Regarding the study in general: TCR beta-chain repertoires were profiled in sorted CD3+CD56+NKG2C+, CD3+CD56+NKG2C- and CD3+CD56-NKG2C+ T-cell subsets from about 8 donors. Among the eight sequenced donors, only one was HCMV-seronegative, while the other seven were HCMV-seropositive. The study sequenced eight donors, all healthy volunteers chosen at random: three men and five women. The libraries were sequenced on Illumina HiSeq 2000/2500, MiSeq or NextSeq, producing 2 x 150 bp reads. Summary of the overall study and its limitations: It remained unclear whether the expanded NKG2C-expressing T cell clones were specific for HCMV antigens. Those dominant clonotypes were again the most abundant among CD3+CD56-NKG2C+ cells in several donors, at roughly 25-65%. In roughly six donors, the dominant CD3+CD56+NKG2C+ clonotypes ranked among the top 10 CD8+ clonotypes, making up 1.0-7.0% of CD8+ T cells.

The listed sequencing device is Illumina HiSeq 2000. The TCR beta cDNA libraries were made using 5'RACE template switching, a step that added both a universal primer site and unique molecular identifiers. Synthesis of cDNA was primed from the TCR beta constant segment and was followed by two consecutive PCR amplification steps. The study's own analysis went as follows. MIGEC was used to demultiplex reads and group reads by UMI, and MiTCR was used to assemble and quantify clonotypes. To exclude erroneous sequences, any TCR cDNA sequence not supported by at least two reads was discarded. The tcR package was used for downstream repertoire analysis, with clonotypes matched between fractions based on CDR3 nucleotide sequence plus V segment. Antigen specificity was annotated against VDJdb with VDJmatch, allowing one amino acid substitution in CDR3. Following reprocessing of the reads by TCRdb, the data hold one row per CDR3 protein sequence and no DNA is available. V and J calls and clone size were set by TCRdb, not the authors. This specimen's table enumerates some 120,000 distinct CDR3 sequences. Together, the top ten hold around 20% of the sample.

To determine HCMV serostatus, a commercial ELISA kit was used to detect HCMV-specific IgG in serum. Peripheral blood mononuclear cells were isolated from blood by Ficoll density gradient centrifugation. The CDR3 goes from the cysteine to the phenylalanine over 15 residues. DNA is not on record. As concerns this clonotype: Its antigen remains undetermined.

The chain employs TRBV12-3 or TRBV12-4 and TRBJ1-4; TCRdb's D call of TRBD1 is untestable without DNA. The TCR comes from a woman between 18 and 75 years old in good health. Sample: blood T cells: a sorted CD56 or NKG2C T cell subset, CD4+ or CD8+ T cells, or bulk PBMC T cells (not recorded which). The CDR3 corresponds to CASSQGGIPNEKLFF.